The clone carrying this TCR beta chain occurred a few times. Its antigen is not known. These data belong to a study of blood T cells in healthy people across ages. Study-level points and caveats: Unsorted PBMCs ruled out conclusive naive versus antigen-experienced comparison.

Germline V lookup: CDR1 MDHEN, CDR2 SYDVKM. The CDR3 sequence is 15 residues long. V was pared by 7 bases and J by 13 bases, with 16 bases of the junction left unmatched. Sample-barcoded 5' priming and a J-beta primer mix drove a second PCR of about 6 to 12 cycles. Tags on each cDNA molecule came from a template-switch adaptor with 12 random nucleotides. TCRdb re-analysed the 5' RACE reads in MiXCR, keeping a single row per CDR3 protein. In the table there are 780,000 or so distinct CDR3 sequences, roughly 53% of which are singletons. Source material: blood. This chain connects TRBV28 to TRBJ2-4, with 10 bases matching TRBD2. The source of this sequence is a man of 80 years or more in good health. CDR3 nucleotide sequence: TGTGCCAGCACTAAAGGTCTAGCGGGAGCGGGAGAGCAGTACTTC. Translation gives CASTKGLAGAGEQYF.